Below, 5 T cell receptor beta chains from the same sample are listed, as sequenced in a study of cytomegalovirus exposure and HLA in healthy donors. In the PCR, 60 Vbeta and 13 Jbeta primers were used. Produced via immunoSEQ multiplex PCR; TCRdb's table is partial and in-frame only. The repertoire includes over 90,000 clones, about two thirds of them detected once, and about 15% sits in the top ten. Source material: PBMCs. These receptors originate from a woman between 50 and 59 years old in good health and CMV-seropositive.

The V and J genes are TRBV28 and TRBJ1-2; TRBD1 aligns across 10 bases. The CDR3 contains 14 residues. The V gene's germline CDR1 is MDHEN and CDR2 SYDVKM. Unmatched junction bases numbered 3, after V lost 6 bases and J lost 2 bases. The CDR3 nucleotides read TGTGCCAGCAGGACAGGGGGCGCGAACTATGGCTACACCTTC. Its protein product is CASRTGGANYGYTF.

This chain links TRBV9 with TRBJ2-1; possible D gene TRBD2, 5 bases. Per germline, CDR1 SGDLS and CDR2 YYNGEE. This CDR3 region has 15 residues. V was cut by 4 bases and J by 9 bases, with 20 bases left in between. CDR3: CASSPNRGEGGEQFF. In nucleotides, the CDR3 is TGTGCCAGCAGCCCCAACCGGGGAGAAGGAGGTGAGCAGTTCTTC.

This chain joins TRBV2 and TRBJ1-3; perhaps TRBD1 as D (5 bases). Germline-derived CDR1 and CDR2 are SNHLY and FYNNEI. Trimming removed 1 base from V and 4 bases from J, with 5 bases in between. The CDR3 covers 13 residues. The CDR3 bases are TGTGCCAGCAGTGAAGACAGGGGAAACACCATATATTTT. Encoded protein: CASSEDRGNTIYF. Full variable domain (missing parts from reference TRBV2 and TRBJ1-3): EPEVTQTPSHQVTQMGQEVILRCVPISNHLYFYWYRQILGQKVEFLVSFYNNEISEKSEIFDDQFSVERPDGSNFTLKIRSTKLEDSAMYFCASSEDRGNTIYFGEGSWLTVV.

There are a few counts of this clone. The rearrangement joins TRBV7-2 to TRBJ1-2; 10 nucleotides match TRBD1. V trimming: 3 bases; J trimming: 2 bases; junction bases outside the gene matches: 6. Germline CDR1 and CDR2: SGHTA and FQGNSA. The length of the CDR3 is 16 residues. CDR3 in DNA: TGTGCCAGCAGCTTTATGACAGGGGGCGCCAACTATGGCTACACCTTC. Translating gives CASSFMTGGANYGYTF. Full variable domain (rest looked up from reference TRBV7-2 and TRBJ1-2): GAGVSQSPSNKVTEKGKDVELRCDPISGHTALYWYRQSLGQGLEFLIYFQGNSAPDKSGLPSDRFSAERTGGSVSTLTIQRTQQEDSAVYLCASSFMTGGANYGYTFGSGTRLTVV.

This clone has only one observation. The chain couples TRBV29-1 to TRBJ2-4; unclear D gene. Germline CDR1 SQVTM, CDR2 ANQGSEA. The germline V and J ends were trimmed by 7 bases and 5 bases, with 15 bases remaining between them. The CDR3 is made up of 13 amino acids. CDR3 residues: CSAALSIENIQYF. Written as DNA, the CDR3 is TGCAGCGCTGCTTTGAGTATCGAAAACATTCAGTACTTC.